This T cell receptor (beta chain) was sequenced in a study of beta chain features in type 1 diabetes. Study outcomes and limitations: Significant though moderate, a shortening of TCRB CDR3s appeared in all four CD4+ subsets of Type 1 diabetes patients.

As every portion of the isolated RNA was reverse transcribed, the sequencing read expressed TCRB transcripts. The method was immunoSEQ multiplex PCR; TCRdb's version includes in-frame clones alone and lacks a portion of them. The data hold fewer than 350,000 clones, with over 12% observed a single time. Per the germline V gene, CDR1 is SNHLY and CDR2 is FYNNEI. Trimming stripped 6 bases from V and 4 bases from J, with 18 bases between. This CDR3 is built from 15 residues. Details on this clone: Its target is unknown.

This chain links TRBV2 with TRBJ1-1, with TRBD1 as a possible D gene (5 bases). The sequence was obtained from a man aged 18 to 30 with type 1 diabetes. The sample consisted of naive CD4+ T cells from blood. The CDR3 loop reads CASSPIWGAPTEAFF. CDR3 nucleotide sequence: TGTGCCAGCAGCCCCATTTGGGGCGCGCCCACTGAAGCTTTCTTT.